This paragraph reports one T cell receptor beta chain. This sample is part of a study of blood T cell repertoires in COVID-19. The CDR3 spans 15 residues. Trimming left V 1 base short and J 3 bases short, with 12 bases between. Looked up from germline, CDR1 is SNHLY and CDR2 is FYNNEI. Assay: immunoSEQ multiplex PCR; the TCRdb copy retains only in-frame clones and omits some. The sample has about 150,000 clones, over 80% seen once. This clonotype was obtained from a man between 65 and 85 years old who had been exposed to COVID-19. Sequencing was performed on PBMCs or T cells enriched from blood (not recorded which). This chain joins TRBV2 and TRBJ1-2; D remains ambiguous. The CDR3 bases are TGTGCCAGCAGTGAAGGGGAGGGAGGGCACTATGGCTACACCTTC. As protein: CASSEGEGGHYGYTF.